This TCR beta chain derives from a study of CXCR3-negative and CXCR3-positive naive CD8 T cells. Study conclusions and caveats: Hydrophobicity was higher for TRB CDR3s found in CXCR3-positive naive cells than in CXCR3-negative naive cells.

5' RACE with UMI labels generated the TRB cDNA libraries. TCRdb re-called the 5' RACE reads; one entry per CDR3 protein, DNA not given. The sample's table shows approximately 66,000 distinct CDR3 sequences. Every CD8+ T cell subset underwent triplicate sorting at 250,000 to 300,000 cells apiece. Definition of naive CD8+ T cells rested on a CD45RO-CCR7+CD27+CD95- profile. Turning to this clonotype: Its antigen is unknown.

Germline V CDR1 and CDR2: KGHSH, LQKENI. This CDR3 spans 16 amino acids. The chain is built from TRBV18 and TRBJ2-7; checking the TCRdb D call of TRBD1 is not possible without DNA. This TCR derives from a human donor in good health. Some clones in this sample may be carry-over from other donors' samples. The specimen sequenced was naive CXCR3- CD8+ T cells from blood. Subset reported: CD45RO-CCR7+CD27+CD95- naive CD8+ T cells lacking CXCR3 (TNR3-). The CDR3: CASSLGRQGLSYEQYF. Full variable domain (remainder filled in from reference TRBV18 and TRBJ2-7): NAGVMQNPRHLVRRRGQEARLRCSPMKGHSHVYWYRQLPEEGLKFMVYLQKENIIDESGMPKERFSAEFPKEGPSILRIQQVVRGDSAAYFCASSLGRQGLSYEQYFGPGTRLTVT.